This T cell receptor beta chain originates from a study of blood T cell repertoires in COVID-19 (dated by TCRdb to about 2020). As for the study more broadly: Samples covering the acute and convalescent phases of COVID-19 were provided by collaborators in the United States, Italy and Spain. The prospective study material was composed of cDNA or gDNA derived from T cells, B-cell-depleted T cells, or PBMCs. The dataset comprised deeply sampled blood TCRbeta repertoires from subjects exposed to, actively infected with, or recovered from COVID-19. A freely available public database, intended as a resource for researchers studying the immune response to SARS-CoV-2, is where the repertoires were released. Samples came from the ongoing ImmuneRACE study (first 160 participants) plus 1,254 subjects from 6 global collaborators. Sample metadata almost always included a de-identified subject ID, COVID-19 status, age in years and sex. Where HLA class I and class II types were available, the types were taken from metadata supplied by the sample provider, not from assay-based typing. Overall study results and their limits: The quantity of clinical and demographic metadata differed by source and by participant and was supplied without curation.

The immunoSEQ Assay, a bias-controlled multiplex PCR, was used to amplify TCRbeta CDR3 regions from genomic DNA. In the source study's methods: Nucleated cell counts per sample were estimated from amplification of reference gene primers within the assay. To quantify the absolute abundance of each unique TCRbeta CDR3 rearrangement, sequence reads were collapsed and filtered. For each sample, productive Simpson clonality was calculated as the square root of Simpson's diversity index across productive rearrangements. In TCRdb, the immuneACCESS table is reduced to in-frame sequences with V and J assigned. These tables do not hold every clone; where another copy was compared, an unresolved V gene accounts for under half, and the others remain unexplained. That table is the source of V, J and clone size, and D and trimming were worked out from the DNA. The sample table contains roughly 100,000 clones; only one count was recorded for about 80% of them. Of the sample, approximately 20% is held by the ten largest clones.

Notes on this clone: This receptor's antigen is unknown. Qualities for individual bases were not recorded, and no much larger clone is one base off.

Trimming removed 5 bases from V and 3 bases from J, leaving 14 bases between the germline ends. The germline V gene sets CDR1 to SNHLY and CDR2 to FYNNEI. The CDR3 runs 14 residues from the cysteine to the phenylalanine. Only CDR3 DNA remains: 42 bases, in frame from the first base. Collaborating institutions collected whole blood in K2EDTA tubes following their own protocols. For TCRbeta analysis, collaborators shipped samples in one of three forms: frozen whole blood, isolated PBMCs, or DNA extracted from either of those sample types. The specimen sequenced was peripheral blood. The chain links TRBV2 with TRBJ2-7; the best D guess is TRBD2, with 7 bases matching. The origin of this receptor is a woman in her seventies with acute or convalescent COVID-19. The nucleotides are TGTGCCAGCAGTACAGGGAGGGAATACTACGAGCAGTACTTC. This translates into CASSTGREYYEQYF.